Detailed here is one T cell receptor beta chain. The sample belongs to a study of blood T cell repertoires in COVID-19. Study at large: PBMCs, B-cell-depleted T cells, or T cells were the source of the cDNA or gDNA that made up the material.

The method was immunoSEQ multiplex PCR; TCRdb's version includes in-frame clones alone and lacks a portion of them. The table lists roughly 200,000 clones, nearly 90% of them singletons, with approximately 12% in the top ten. Per germline, CDR1 SGHRS and CDR2 YFSETQ. This CDR3 has 15 residues. V was clipped by 6 bases and J by 5 bases; unmatched bases: 9. The material sequenced was peripheral blood. The chain combines TRBV5-1 with TRBJ2-3, with 10 positions matching TRBD2. The TCR was taken from a woman aged 18-29 years who had recovered from COVID-19. The CDR3 sequence: CASTPLAGVVDTQYF. Written as DNA, the CDR3 is TGCGCCAGCACCCCCCTAGCGGGAGTGGTAGATACGCAGTATTTT.